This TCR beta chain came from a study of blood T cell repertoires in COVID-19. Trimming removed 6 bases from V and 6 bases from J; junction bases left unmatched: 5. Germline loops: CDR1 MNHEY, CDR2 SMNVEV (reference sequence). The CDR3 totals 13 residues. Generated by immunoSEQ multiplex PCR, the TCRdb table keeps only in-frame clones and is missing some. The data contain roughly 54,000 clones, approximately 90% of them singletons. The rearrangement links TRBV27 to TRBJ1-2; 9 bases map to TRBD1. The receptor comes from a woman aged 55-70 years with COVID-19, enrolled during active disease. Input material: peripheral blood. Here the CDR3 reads CASRTGGRDGYTF. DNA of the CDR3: TGTGCCAGCAGGACAGGGGGTAGGGATGGCTACACCTTC.